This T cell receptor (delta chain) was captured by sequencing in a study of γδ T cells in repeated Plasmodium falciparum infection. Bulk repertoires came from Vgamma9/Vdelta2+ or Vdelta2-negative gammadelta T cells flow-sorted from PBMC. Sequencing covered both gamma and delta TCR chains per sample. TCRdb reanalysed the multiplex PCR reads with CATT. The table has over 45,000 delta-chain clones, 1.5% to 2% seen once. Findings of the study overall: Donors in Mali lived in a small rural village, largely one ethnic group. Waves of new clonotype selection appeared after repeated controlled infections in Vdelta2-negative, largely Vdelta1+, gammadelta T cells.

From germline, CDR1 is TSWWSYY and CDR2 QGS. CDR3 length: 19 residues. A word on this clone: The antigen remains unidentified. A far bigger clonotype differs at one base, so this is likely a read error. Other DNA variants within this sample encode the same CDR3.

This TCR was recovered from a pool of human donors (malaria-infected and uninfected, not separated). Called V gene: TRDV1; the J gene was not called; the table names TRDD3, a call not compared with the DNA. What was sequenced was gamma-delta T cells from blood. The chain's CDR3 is CALVPAHAGGGSYTDKLIF. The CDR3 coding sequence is TGTGCTCTTGTACCAGCGCACGCTGGCGGGGGGTCTTACACCGATAAGCTCATCTTT.